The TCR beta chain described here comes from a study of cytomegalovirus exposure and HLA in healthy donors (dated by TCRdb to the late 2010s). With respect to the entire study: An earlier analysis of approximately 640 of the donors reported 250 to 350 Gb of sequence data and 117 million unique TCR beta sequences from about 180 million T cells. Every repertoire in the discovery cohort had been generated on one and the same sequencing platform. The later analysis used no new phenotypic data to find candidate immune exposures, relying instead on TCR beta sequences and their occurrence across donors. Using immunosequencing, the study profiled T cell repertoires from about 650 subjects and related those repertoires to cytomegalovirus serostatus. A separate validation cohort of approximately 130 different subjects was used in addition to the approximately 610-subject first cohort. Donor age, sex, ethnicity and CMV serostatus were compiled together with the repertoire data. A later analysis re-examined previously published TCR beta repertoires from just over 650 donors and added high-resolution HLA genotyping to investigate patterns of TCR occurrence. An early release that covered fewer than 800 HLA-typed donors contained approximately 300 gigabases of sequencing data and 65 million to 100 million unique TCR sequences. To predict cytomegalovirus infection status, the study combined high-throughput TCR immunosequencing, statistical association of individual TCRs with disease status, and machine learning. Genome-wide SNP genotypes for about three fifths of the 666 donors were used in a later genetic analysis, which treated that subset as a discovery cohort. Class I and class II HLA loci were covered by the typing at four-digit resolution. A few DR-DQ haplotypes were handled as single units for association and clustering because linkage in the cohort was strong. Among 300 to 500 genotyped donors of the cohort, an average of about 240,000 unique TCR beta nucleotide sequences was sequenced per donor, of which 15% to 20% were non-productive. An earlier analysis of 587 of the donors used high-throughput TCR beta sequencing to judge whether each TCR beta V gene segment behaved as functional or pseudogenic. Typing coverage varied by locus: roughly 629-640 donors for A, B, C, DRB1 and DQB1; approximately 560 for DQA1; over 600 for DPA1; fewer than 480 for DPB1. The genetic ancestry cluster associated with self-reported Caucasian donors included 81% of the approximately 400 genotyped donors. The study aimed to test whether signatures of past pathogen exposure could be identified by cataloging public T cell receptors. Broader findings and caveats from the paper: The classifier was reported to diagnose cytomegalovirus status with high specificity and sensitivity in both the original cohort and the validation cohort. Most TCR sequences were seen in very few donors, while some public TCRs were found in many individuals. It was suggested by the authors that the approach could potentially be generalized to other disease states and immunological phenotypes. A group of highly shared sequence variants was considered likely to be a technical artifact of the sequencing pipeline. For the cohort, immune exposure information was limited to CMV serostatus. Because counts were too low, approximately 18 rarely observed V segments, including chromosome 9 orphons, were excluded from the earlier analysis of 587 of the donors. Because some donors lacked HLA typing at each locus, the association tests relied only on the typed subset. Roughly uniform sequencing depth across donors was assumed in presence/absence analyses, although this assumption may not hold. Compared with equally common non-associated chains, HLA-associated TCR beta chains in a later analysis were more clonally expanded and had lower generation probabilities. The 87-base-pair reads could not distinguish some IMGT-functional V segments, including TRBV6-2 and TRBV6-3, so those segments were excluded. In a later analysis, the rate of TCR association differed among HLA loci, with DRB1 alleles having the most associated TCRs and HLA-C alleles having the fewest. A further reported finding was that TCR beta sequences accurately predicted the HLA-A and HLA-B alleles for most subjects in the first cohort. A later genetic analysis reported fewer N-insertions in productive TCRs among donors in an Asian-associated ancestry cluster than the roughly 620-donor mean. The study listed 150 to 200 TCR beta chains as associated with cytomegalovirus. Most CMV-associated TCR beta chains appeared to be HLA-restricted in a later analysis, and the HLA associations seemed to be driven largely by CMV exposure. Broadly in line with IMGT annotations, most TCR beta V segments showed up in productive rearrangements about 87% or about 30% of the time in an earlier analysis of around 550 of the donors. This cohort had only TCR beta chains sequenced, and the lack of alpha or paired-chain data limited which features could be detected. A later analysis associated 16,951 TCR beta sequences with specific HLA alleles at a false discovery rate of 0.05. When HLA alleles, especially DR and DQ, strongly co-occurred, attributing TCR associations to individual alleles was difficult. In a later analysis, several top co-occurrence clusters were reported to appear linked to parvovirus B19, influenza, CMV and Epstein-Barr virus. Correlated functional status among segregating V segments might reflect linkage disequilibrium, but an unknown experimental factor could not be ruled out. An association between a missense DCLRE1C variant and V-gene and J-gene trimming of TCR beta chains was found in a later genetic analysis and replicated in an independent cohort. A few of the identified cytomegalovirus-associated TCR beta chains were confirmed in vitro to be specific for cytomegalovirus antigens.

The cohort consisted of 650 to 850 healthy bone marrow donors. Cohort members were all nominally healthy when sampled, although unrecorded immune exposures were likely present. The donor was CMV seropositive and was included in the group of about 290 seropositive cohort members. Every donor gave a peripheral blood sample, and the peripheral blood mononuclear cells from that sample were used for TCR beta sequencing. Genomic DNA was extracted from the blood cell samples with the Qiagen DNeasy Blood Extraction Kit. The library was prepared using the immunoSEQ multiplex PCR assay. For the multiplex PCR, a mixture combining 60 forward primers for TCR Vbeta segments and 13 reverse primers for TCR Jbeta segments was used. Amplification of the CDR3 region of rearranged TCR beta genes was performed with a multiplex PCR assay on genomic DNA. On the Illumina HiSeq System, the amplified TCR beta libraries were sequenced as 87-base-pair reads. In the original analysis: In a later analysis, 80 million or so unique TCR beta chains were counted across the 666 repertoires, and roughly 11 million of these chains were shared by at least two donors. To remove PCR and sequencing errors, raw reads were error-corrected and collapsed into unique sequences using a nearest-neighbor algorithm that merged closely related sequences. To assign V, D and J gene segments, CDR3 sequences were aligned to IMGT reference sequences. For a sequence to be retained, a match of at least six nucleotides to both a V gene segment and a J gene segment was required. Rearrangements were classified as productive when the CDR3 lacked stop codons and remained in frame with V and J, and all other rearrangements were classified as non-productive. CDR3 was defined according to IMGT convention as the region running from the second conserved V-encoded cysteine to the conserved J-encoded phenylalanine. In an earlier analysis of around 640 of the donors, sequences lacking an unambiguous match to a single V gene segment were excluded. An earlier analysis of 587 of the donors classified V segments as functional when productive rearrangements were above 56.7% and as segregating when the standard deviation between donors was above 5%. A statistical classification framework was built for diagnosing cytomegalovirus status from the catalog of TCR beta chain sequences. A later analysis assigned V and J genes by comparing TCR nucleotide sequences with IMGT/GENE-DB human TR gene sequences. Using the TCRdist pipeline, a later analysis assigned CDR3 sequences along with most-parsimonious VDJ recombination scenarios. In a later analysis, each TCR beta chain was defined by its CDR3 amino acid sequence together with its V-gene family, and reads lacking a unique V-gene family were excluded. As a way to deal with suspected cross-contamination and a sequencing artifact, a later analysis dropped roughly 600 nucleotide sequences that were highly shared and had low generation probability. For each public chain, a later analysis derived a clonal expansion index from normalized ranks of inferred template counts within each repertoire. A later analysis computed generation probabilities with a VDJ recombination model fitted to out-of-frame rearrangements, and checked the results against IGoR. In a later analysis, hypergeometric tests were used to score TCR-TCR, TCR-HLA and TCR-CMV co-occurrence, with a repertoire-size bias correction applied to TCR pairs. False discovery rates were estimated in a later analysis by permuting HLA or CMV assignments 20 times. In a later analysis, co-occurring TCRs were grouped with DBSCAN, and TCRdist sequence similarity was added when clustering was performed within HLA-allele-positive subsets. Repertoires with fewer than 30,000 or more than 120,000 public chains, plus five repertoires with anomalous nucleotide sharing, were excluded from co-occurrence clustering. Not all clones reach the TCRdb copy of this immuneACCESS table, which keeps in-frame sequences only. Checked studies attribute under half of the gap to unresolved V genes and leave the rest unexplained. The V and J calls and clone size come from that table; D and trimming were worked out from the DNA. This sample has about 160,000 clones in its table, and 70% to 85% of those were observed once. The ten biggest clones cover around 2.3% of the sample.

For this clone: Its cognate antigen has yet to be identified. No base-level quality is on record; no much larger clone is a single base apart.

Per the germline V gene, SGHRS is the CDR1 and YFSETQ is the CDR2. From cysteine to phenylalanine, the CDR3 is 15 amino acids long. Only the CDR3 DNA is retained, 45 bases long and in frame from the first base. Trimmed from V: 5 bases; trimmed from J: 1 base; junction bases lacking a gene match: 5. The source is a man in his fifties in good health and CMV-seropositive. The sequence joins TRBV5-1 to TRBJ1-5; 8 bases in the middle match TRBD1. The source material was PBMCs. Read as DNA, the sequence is TGCGCCAGCAGTCGTGGACAGGGAAGCAATCAGCCCCAGCATTTT. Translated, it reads CASSRGQGSNQPQHF.